This note documents a single TCR beta chain sequence. Its antigen is unknown. No much larger clonotype is one base removed from it; base qualities were not supplied. From V the trimming removes 1 base and from J it removes 1 base, while the gene matches leave 5 bases of the junction unaccounted for. The CDR3, from cysteine to phenylalanine, totals 17 residues. Here the CDR3 DNA is all that survives: 51 bases in frame from base 1. Taken from the germline V gene, the CDR1 and CDR2 loops are SGHNT and YENEEA. This sample is part of a study of blood T cells in healthy people across ages (dated by TCRdb to between 2015 and 2016). As for the study more broadly: In model experiments, template switching captured about one uniquely barcoded TCR beta cDNA molecule for every two T cells. The study measured age-related changes in TCR beta repertoire diversity using deep sequencing normalized with unique cDNA molecular identifiers. The donors were split into four age groups: young (average 16 years), middle-aged (39), aged (approximately 60) and long-lived (over 80). To avoid experimental bias, donors of different ages were distributed randomly across sequencing lanes. For two donors (one aged 18 to 30 and one aged 80 or older), the study analyzed two additional independent replicas of 1 million unique cDNA reads from the same blood draw.

Preparation of the library involved 5' RACE. Instrument on record: Illumina HiSeq 2500. The second PCR ran for roughly 7 to 11 cycles and used a J-beta primer mix along with a sample-barcoded 5' primer. Each TCR beta cDNA molecule received a unique molecular identifier from a template-switch 5' adaptor carrying 12 random nucleotides. Each sample yielded at least 3 million CDR3-containing paired-end reads. All of the RNA was converted into first-strand cDNA using the Mint cDNA synthesis kit, with a TRBC-specific oligonucleotide serving as the primer. Following uracil-DNA glycosylase treatment, all cDNA underwent a first 18-cycle PCR with the universal primers M1SS and BC2_uni_R. The paper's processing steps were these. Each sample was normalized by randomly selecting 1 million high-quality reads, each carrying a distinct molecular identifier. Instead of being binned into consensus sequences, reads that shared molecular identifiers were thrown out. MiTCR, with a Q25 quality threshold and the strictest error-elimination algorithm, was used for CDR3 identification, clonotype clustering and error correction. A nonparametric unseen species model with Euler transformation was used to estimate a lower bound on total TCR beta diversity. In TCRdb, the public reads were trimmed at Q25 with fastp and aligned with MiXCR, with productive beta chains retained. CDR3 protein duplicates are merged, each entry listing the most common genes and DNA. These V and J calls originate from TCRdb's pipeline instead of the authors' own analysis. Present in this sample are 730,000 or so distinct CDR3 sequences, roughly 41% of which were seen just once. The top ten clonotypes cover more than 20% of the sample.

The donors were under 40 Caucasian individuals from Russia, aged roughly 6 to 100 years, who were systemically healthy. Each donor gave ten milliliters of peripheral blood, collected into EDTA-treated Vacutainer tubes. Ficoll-Paque density-gradient centrifugation was used to isolate PBMCs, with at least 7 million per sample. Trizol reagent was used to extract total RNA from PBMCs, with at least 6 micrograms per sample. The percentages of naive CD45RAhigh/CD27high T cells were determined by flow cytometry on a PBMC aliquot from every donor. General conclusions and limits of the study: Estimates of total diversity based on one million sequenced T cells were considered lower bounds and underestimates. Bulk unsorted PBMC profiling prevented conclusive comparison of naive and antigen-experienced compartments. The percentage of naive T cells measured by flow cytometry correlated strongly with observed TCR beta diversity. Compared with the aged group, the long-lived group had more naive CD4+ T cells, fewer expanded clones and increased TCR diversity, a pattern suggesting age selection. Observed TCR beta diversity per million T cells fell roughly linearly with age, and a significant reduction was already apparent by age roughly 40. Donor CMV infection status was unknown, potentially confounding age-related changes in expanded clonotypes.

The clonotype comes from a woman aged 60 to 75 in good health. Material: blood. The rearranged chain carries TRBV11-3 and TRBJ2-1; 9 bases in the junction line up with TRBD2. CDR3 loop: CASSLGGSGRSYNEQFF. In nucleotide form, the sequence is TGTGCCAGCAGCTTAGGGGGGAGCGGGAGGTCCTACAATGAGCAGTTCTTC.